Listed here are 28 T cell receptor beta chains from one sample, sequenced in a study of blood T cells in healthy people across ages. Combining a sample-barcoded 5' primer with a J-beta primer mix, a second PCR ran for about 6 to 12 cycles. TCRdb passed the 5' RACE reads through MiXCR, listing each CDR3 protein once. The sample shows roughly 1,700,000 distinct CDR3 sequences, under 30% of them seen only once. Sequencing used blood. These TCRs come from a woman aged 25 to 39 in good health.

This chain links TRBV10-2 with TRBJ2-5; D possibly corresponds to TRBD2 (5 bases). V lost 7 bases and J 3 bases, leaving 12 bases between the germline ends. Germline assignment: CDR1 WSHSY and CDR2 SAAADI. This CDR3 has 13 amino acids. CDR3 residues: CASKKDFEETQYF. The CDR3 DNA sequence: TGCGCCAGCAAGAAGGACTTCGAAGAGACCCAGTACTTC.

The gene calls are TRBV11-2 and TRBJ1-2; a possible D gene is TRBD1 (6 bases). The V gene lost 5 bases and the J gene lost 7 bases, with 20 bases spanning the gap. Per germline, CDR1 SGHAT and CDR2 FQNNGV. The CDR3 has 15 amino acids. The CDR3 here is CASSLRGRGRGGYTF. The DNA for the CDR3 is TGTGCCAGCAGCCTTAGGGGCCGGGGGCGAGGTGGCTACACCTTC.

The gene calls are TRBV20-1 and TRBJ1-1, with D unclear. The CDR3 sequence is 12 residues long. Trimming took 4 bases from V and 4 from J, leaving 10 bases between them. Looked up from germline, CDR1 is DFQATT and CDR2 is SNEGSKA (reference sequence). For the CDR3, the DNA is TGCAGTGCTACCTGGGAGGGCACTGAAGCTTTCTTT. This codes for CSATWEGTEAFF.

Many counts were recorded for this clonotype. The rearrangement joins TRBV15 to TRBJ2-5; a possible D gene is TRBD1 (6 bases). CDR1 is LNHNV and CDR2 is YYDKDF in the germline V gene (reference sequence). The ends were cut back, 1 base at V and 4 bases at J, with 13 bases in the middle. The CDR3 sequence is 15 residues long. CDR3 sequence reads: CATSRARGNLETQYF. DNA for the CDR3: TGTGCCACCAGCAGAGCCAGGGGAAATTTAGAGACCCAGTACTTC.

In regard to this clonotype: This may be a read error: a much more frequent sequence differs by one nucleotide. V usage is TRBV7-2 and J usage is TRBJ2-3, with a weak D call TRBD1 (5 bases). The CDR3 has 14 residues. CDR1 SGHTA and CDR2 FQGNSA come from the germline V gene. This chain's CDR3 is CAGSFRQYTDTQYF. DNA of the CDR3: TGTGCCGGCAGCTTTCGACAGTACACAGATACGCAGTATTTT.

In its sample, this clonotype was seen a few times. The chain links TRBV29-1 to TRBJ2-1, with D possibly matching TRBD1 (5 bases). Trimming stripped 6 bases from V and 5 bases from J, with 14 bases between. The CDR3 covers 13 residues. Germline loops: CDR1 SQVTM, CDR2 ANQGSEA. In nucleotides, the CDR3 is TGCAGCGTGAGGCAGGGCCGGAACAATGAGCAGTTCTTC. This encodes CSVRQGRNNEQFF.

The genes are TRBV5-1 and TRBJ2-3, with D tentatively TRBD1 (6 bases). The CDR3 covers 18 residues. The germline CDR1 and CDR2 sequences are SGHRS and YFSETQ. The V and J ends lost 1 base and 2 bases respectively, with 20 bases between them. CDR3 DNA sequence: TGCGCCAGCAGCTTGTTTGCGTCGGACAGACTAATCACAGATACGCAGTATTTT. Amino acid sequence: CASSLFASDRLITDTQYF.

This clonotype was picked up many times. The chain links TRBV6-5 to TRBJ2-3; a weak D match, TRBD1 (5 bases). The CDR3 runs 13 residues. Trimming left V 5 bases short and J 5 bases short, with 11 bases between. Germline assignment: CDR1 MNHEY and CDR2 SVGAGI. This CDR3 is CASSLRQLDTQYF. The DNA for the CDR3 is TGTGCCAGCAGTCTAAGACAGCTAGATACGCAGTATTTT.

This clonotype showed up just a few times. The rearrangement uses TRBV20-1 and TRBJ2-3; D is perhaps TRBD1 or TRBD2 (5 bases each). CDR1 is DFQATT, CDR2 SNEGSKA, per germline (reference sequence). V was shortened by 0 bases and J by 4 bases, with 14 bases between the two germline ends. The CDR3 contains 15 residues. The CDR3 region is CSAREGTWKADTQYF. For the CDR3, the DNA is TGCAGTGCTAGAGAAGGGACCTGGAAGGCAGATACGCAGTATTTT.

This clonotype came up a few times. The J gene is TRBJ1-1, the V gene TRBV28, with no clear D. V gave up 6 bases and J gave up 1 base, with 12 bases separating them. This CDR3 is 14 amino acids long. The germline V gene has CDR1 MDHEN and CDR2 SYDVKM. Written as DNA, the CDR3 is TGTGCCAGCAGCCGCCGGGCCACGAACACTGAAGCTTTCTTT. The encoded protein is CASSRRATNTEAFF.

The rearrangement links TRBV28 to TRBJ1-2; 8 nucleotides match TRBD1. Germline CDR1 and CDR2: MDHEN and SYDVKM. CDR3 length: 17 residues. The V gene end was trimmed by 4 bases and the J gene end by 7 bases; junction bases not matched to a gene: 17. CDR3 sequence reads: CASSSSRDRLVTGGYTF. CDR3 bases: TGTGCCAGCAGTTCCTCACGGGACAGGCTTGTTACGGGTGGCTACACCTTC.

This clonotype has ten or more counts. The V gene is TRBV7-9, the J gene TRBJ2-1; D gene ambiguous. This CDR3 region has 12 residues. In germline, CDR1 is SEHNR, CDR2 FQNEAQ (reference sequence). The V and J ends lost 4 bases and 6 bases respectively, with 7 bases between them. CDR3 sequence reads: CASSWEGNEQFF. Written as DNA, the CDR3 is TGTGCCAGCAGCTGGGAAGGCAATGAGCAGTTCTTC. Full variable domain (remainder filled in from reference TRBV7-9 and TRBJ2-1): DTGVSQNPRHKITKRGQNVTFRCDPISEHNRLYWYRQTLGQGPEFLTYFQNEAQLEKSRLLSDRFSAERPKGSFSTLEIQRTEQGDSAMYLCASSWEGNEQFFGPGTRLTVL.

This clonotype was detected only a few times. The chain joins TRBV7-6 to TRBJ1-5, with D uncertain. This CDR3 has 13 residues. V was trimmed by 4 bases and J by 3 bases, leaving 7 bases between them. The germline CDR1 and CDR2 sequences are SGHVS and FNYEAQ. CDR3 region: CASSSGFNQPQHF. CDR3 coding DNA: TGTGCCAGCAGCTCGGGATTCAATCAGCCCCAGCATTTT.

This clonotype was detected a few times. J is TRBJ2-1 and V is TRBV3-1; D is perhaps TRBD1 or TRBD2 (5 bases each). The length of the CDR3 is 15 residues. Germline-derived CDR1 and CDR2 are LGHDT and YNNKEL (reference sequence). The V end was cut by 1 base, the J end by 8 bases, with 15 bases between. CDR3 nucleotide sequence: TGTGCCAGCAGCCAAGCCTTGGGGGTAGTTGATGAGCAGTTCTTC. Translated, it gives CASSQALGVVDEQFF.

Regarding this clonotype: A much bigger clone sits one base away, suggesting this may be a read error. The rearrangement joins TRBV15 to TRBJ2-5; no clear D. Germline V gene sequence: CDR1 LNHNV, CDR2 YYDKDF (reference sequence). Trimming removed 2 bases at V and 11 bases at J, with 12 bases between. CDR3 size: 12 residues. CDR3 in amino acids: CATSRNHNEQYF. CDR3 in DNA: TGTGCCACCAGCAGAAACCACAATGAGCAGTACTTC.

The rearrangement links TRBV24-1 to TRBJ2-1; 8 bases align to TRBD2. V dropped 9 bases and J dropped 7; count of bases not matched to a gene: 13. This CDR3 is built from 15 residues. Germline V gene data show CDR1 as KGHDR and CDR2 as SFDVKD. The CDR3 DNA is TGTGCCACCCAAATCCCGGGGGGGGCTGAAAATGAGCAGTTCTTC. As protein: CATQIPGGAENEQFF.

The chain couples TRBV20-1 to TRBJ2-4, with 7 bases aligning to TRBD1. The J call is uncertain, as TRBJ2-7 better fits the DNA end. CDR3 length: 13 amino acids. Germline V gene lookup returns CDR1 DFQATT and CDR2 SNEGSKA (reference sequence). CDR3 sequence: CSAPGDSHYEQYF. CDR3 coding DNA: TGCAGTGCCCCCGGGGACAGCCACTACGAGCAGTACTTC.

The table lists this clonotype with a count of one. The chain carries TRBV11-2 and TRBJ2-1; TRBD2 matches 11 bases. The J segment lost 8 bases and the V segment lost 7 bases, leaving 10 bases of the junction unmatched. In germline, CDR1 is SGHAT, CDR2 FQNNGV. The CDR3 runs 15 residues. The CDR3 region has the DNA TGTGCCAGCACCTCGACTAGCGGGGCCCCCCATGAGCAGTTCTTC. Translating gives CASTSTSGAPHEQFF.

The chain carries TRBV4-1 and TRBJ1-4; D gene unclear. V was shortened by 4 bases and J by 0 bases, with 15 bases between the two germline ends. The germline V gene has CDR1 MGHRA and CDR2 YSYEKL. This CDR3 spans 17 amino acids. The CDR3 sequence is CASSRIVGIATNEKLFF. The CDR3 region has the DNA TGCGCCAGCAGCCGGATCGTGGGCATCGCAACTAATGAAAAACTGTTTTTT.

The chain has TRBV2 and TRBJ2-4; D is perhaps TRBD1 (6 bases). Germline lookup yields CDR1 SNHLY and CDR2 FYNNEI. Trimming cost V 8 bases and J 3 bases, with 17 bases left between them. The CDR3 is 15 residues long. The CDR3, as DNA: TGTGCCAGCCGAGACCACAAAGGGGGCAAAAACATTCAGTACTTC. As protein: CASRDHKGGKNIQYF.

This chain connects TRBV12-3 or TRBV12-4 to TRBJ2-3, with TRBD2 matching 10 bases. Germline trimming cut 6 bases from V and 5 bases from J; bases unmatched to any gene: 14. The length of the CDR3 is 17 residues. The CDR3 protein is CASSSAGTSVSLDTQYF. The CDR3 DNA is TGTGCCAGCAGCAGCGCCGGGACTAGCGTGAGTTTAGATACGCAGTATTTT.

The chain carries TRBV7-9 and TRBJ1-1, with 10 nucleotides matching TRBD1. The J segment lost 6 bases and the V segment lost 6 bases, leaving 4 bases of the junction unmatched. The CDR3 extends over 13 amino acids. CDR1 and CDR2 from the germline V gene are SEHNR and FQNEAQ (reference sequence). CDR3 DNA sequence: TGTGCCAGCAGATTCGGACAGGGGGCTGAAGCTTTCTTT. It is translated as CASRFGQGAEAFF.

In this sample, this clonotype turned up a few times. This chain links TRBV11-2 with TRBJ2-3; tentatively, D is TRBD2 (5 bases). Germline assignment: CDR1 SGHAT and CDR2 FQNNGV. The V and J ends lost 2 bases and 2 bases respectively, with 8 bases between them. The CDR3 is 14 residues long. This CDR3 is CASSLRLYTDTQYF. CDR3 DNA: TGTGCCAGCAGCTTACGACTATACACAGATACGCAGTATTTT. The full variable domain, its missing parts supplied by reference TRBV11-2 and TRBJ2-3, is EAGVAQSPRYKIIEKRQSVAFWCNPISGHATLYWYQQILGQGPKLLIQFQNNGVVDDSQLPKDRFSAERLKGVDSTLKIQPAKLEDSAVYLCASSLRLYTDTQYFGPGTRLTVL.

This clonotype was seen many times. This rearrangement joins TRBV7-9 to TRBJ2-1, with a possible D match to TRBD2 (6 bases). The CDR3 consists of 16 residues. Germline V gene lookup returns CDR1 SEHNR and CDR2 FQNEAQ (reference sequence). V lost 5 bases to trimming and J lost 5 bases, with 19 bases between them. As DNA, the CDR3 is TGTGCCAGCAGCCCTGCCCGGGGCGGGACCCACAATGAGCAGTTCTTC. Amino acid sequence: CASSPARGGTHNEQFF.

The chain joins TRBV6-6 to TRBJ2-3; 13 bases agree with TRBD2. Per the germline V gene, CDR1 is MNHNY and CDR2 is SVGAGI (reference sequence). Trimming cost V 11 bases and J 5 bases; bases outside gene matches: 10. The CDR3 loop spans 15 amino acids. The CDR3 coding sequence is TGTGCCGGCACCAACGGACTAGCGGGAGTAGATACGCAGTATTTT. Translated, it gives CAGTNGLAGVDTQYF.

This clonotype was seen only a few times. The CDR3, as DNA: TGCGCCAGCAGCTTACTGCAGGGTCAGCACAATGAGCAGTTCTTC. Protein product: CASSLLQGQHNEQFF. The chain is built from TRBV5-1 and TRBJ2-1; a weak D match, TRBD1 (5 bases). The CDR3 has 15 amino acids. Trimming removed 2 bases from V and 5 bases from J, with 14 bases in between. Germline CDR1 and CDR2: SGHRS and YFSETQ. Using reference TRBV5-1 and TRBJ2-1 for the parts outside the CDR3, the full variable domain is KAGVTQTPRYLIKTRGQQVTLSCSPISGHRSVSWYQQTPGQGLQFLFEYFSETQRNKGNFPGRFSGRQFSNSRSEMNVSTLELGDSALYLCASSLLQGQHNEQFFGPGTRLTVL.

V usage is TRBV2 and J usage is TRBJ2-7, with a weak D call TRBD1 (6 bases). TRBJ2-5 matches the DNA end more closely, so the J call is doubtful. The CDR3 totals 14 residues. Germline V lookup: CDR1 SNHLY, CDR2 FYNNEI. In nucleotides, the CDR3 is TGTGCCAGCACGACAGGATCAGGGCAAGAGACCCAGTACTTC. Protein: CASTTGSGQETQYF.

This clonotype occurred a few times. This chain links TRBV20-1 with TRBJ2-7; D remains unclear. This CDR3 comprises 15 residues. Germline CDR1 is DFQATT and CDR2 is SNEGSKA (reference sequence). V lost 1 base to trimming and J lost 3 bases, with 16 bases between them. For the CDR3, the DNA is TGCAGTGCTAGAGGGGCCAGAACAACCCTCTACGAGCAGTACTTC. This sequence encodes CSARGARTTLYEQYF.